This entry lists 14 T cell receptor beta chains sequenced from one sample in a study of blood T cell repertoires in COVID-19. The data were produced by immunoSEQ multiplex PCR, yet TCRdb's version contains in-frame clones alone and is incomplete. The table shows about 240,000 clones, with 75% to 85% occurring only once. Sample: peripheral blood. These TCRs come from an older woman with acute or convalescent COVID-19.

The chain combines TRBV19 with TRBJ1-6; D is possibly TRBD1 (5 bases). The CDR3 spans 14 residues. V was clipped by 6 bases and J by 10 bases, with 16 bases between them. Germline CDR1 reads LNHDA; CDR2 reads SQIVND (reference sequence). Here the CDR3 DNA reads TGTGCCAGTAGCGGCGCAGGGTTAAACTCACCCCTCCACTTT. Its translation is CASSGAGLNSPLHF.

The CDR3 DNA reads TGTGCCAGCTCACCAACGGTAGAGACCCAGTACTTC. This encodes CASSPTVETQYF. This chain links TRBV18 with TRBJ2-5; no clear D. The V end lost 2 bases, the J end lost 4 bases, and 5 bases lay between the germline ends. The CDR3 is 12 residues long. Germline V lookup: CDR1 KGHSH, CDR2 LQKENI.

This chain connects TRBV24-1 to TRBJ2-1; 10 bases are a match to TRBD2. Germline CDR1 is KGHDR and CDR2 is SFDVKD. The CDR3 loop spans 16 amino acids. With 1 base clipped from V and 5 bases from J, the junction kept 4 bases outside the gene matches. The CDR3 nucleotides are TGTGCCACCAGTGATTTCCCTAGCGGGGGAAACAATGAGCAGTTCTTC. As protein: CATSDFPSGGNNEQFF.

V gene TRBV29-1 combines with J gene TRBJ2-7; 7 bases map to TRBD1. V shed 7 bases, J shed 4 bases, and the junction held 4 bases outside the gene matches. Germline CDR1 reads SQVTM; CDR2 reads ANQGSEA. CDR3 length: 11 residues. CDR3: CSAEQGYEQYF. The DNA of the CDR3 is TGCAGCGCCGAACAGGGGTACGAGCAGTACTTC.

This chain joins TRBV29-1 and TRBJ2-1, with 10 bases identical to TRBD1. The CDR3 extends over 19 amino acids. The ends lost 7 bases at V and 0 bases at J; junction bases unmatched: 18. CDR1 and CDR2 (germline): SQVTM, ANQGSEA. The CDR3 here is CSGRGGQGGRTGSYNEQFF. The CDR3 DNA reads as TGCAGCGGCCGGGGCGGACAGGGGGGACGGACGGGCTCCTACAATGAGCAGTTCTTC.

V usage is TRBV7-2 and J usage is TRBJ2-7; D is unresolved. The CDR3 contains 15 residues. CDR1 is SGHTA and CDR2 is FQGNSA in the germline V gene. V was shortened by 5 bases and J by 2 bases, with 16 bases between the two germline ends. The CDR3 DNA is TGTGCCAGCAGCCCTTCTTACGGTACTACCTACGAGCAGTACTTC. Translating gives CASSPSYGTTYEQYF.

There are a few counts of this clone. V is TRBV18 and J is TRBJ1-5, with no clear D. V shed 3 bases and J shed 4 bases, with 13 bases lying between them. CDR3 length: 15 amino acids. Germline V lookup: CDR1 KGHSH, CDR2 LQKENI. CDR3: CASSPQSSLNQPQHF. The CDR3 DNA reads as TGTGCCAGCTCACCGCAGTCCAGTTTAAATCAGCCCCAGCATTTT.

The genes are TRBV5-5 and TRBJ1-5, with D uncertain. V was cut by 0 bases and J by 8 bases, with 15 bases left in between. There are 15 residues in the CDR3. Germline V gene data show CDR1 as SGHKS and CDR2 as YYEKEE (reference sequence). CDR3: CASSLAATSMEPQHF. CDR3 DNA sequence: TGTGCCAGCAGCTTGGCAGCGACCTCAATGGAGCCCCAGCATTTT.

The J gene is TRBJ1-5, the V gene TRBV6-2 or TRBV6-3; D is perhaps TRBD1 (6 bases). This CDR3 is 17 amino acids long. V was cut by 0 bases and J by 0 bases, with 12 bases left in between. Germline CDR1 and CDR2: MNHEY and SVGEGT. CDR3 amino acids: CASSYSGQIPSNQPQHF. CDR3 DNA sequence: TGTGCCAGCAGTTACTCGGGACAAATACCTAGCAATCAGCCCCAGCATTTT.

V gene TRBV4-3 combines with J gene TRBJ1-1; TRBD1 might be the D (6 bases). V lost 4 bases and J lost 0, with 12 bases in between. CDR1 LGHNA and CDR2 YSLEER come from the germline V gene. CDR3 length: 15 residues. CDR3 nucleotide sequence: TGCGCCAGCAGCCGTCAACAGGGTCTGAACACTGAAGCTTTCTTT. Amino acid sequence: CASSRQQGLNTEAFF.

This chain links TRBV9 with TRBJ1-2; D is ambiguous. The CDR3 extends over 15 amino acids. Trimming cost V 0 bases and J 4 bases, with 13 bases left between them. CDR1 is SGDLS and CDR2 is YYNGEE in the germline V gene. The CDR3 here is CASSVAASGSYGYTF. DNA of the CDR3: TGTGCCAGCAGCGTAGCTGCTAGCGGCTCCTATGGCTACACCTTC.

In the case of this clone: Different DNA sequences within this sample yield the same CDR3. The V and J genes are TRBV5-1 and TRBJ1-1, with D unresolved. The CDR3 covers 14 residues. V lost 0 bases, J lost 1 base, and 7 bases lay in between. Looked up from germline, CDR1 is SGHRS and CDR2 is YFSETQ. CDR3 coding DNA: TGCGCCAGCAGCTTGGTGACTGGGAACACTGAAGCTTTCTTT. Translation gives CASSLVTGNTEAFF.

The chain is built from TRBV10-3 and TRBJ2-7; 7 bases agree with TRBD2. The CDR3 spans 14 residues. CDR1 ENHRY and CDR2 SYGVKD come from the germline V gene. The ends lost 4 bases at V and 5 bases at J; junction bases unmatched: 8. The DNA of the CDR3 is TGTGCCATCAGTGTCAGGGAGGGGTTCGACGAGCAGTACTTC. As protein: CAISVREGFDEQYF.

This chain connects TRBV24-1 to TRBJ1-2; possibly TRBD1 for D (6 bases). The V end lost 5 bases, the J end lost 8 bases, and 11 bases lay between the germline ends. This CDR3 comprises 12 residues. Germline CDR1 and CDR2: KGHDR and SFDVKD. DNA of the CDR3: TGTGCCACCAGTGGCCCCACAGGGGGCTACACCTTC. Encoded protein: CATSGPTGGYTF.